This T cell receptor beta chain is from a study of CD8+CD57+ T cells in acquired aplastic anemia. Overall study: Sorted CD4+ plus CD8+ cells gave DNA averaging around 3 ug. The average read count for CD4+ cells in healthy donors was 10 million to 12 million.

The TCR beta profiling, which covered VDJ combination and CDR3 sequence, was carried out using genomic DNA as the template. TCRdb fed the reads into MiXCR, producing one record per CDR3 protein. The sample consists of about 420,000 distinct CDR3 sequences, just under 70% of them appearing once. Germline V gene lookup returns CDR1 SGHTA and CDR2 FQGNSA. The CDR3 has 15 amino acids, counting both end residues. To note about this clonotype: Its antigen is unidentified. Because the CDR3's place on the DNA is in doubt, the DNA is left out and the CDR3 is given as listed by TCRdb.

Study-level results: It was found that roughly 29 CD8+ CDR3 sequences were shared between patients and controls.

Sequencing was performed on sorted CD4+, CD8+, or CD8+CD57+ T cells (not recorded which) from PBMCs. The V and J genes are TRBV7-2 and TRBJ1-3. This TCR derives from a human donor in good health, serving as a control. CDR3 loop: CASSYGETQYFGPYF.